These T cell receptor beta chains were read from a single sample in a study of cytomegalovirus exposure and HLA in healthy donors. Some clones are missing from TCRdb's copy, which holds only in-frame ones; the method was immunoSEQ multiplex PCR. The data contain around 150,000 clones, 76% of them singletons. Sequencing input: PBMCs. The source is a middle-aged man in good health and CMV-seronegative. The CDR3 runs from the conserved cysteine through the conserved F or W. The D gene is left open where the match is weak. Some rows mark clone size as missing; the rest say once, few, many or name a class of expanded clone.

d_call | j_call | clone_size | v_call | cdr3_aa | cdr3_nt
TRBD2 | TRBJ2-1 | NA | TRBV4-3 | CASSQDGLAGGSYNEQFF | TGCGCCAGCAGCCAAGATGGACTAGCGGGAGGGAGCTACAATGAGCAGTTCTTC
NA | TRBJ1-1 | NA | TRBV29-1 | CSVTPPGTTEAFF | TGCAGCGTCACCCCGCCGGGTACCACTGAAGCTTTCTTT
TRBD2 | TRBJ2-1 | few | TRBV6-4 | CASSPGSGTSNEQFF | TGTGCCAGCAGTCCCGGGAGCGGGACCAGTAATGAGCAGTTCTTC
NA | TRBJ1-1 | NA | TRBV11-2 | CASSLGSYTEAFF | TGTGCCAGCAGCCTCGGGAGTTACACTGAAGCTTTCTTT
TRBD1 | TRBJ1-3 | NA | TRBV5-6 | CASSFRTGAGNTIYF | TGTGCCAGCAGCTTCCGGACAGGGGCTGGAAACACCATATATTTT
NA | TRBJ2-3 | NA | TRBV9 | CASSEGGEHTQYF | TGTGCCAGCAGCGAAGGGGGGGAGCATACGCAGTATTTT
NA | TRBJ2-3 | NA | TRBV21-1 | CASSPKQRTDTQYF | TGTGCCAGCAGCCCAAAACAGCGCACAGATACGCAGTATTTT
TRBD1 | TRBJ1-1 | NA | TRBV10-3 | CAISENAGGYTEAFF | TGTGCCATCAGTGAGAATGCAGGGGGATACACTGAAGCTTTCTTT
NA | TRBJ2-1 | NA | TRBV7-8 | CASSLWTVGYNEQFF | TGTGCCAGCAGCTTATGGACTGTTGGCTACAATGAGCAGTTCTTC
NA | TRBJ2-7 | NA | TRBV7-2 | CASSLDGRGYEQYF | TGTGCCAGCAGCTTAGACGGAAGGGGGTACGAGCAGTACTTC
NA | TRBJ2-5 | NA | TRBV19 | CASSIVDRGETQYF | TGTGCCAGTAGTATAGTGGATAGGGGCGAGACCCAGTACTTC
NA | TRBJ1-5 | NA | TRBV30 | CAWSADSSAQHF | TGTGCCTGGAGTGCGGACTCCTCGGCCCAGCATTTT
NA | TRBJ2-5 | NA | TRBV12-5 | CASGLSGSETQYF | TGTGCTAGTGGTTTGTCGGGTTCAGAGACCCAGTACTTC
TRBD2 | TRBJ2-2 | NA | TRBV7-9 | CASSSSGGAATGELFF | TGTGCCAGCAGCTCTAGCGGGGGGGCGGCCACCGGGGAGCTGTTTTTT
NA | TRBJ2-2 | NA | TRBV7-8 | CASSLDGGTGELFF | TGTGCCAGCAGCTTAGACGGTGGCACCGGGGAGCTGTTTTTT
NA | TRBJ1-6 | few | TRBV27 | CASSPSGVRSSYNSPLHF | TGTGCCAGCAGTCCTTCCGGGGTGCGGAGCTCCTATAATTCACCCCTCCACTTT
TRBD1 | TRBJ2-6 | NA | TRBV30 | CAWSLTGVKSGANVLTF | TGTGCCTGGAGTCTGACAGGGGTGAAGTCTGGGGCCAACGTCCTGACTTTC
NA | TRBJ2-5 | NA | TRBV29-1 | CSAKIGETQYF | TGCAGTGCTAAGATCGGGGAGACCCAGTACTTC
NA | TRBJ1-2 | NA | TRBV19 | CASSIEQRANYGYTF | TGTGCCAGTAGTATAGAACAGAGAGCTAACTATGGCTACACCTTC
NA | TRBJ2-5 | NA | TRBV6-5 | CASSYAGQYETQYF | TGTGCCAGCAGTTATGCTGGACAGTATGAGACCCAGTACTTC
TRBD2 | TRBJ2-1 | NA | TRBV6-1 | CASSLLAGEFNEQFF | TGTGCCAGCAGCCTTCTAGCGGGGGAGTTCAATGAGCAGTTCTTC
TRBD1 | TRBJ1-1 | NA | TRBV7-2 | CASSPGQGAIRRAEAFF | TGTGCCAGCAGCCCGGGACAGGGGGCGATTCGAAGGGCTGAAGCTTTCTTT
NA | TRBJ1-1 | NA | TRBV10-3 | CAIKAGLNTEAFF | TGTGCCATCAAGGCAGGGCTTAACACTGAAGCTTTCTTT
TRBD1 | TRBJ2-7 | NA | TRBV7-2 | CASSLVPDRSSYEQYF | TGTGCCAGCAGCTTAGTACCGGACAGGAGCTCCTACGAGCAGTACTTC
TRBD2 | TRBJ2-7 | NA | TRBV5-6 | CASSPGGAPYEQYF | TGTGCCAGCAGCCCGGGGGGGGCCCCCTACGAGCAGTACTTC
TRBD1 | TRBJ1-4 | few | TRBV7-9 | CASSLGTGNEKLFF | TGTGCCAGCAGCTTGGGGACAGGGAATGAAAAACTGTTTTTT
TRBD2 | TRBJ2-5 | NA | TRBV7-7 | CASSLVGGGHETQYF | TGTGCCAGCAGCTTAGTTGGCGGGGGGCATGAGACCCAGTACTTC
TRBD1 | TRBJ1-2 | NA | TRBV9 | CASSGHYRGPTYGYTF | TGTGCCAGCAGCGGCCATTACAGGGGGCCTACCTATGGCTACACCTTC
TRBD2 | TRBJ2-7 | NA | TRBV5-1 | CASSLGLAEYEQYF | TGCGCCAGCAGCTTGGGACTAGCGGAATACGAGCAGTACTTC
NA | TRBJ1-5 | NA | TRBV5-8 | CASSLLGSSNQPQHF | TGTGCCAGCAGCTTGCTAGGCTCAAGCAATCAGCCCCAGCATTTT
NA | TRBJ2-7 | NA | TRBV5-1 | CASIREGAPHEQYF | TGCGCCAGCATCCGGGAGGGGGCCCCTCACGAGCAGTACTTC
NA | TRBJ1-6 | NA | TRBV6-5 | CASSYFGGSYNSPLHF | TGTGCCAGCAGTTACTTCGGGGGCTCCTATAATTCACCCCTCCACTTT
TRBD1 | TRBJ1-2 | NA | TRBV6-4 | CASSDRDRGYGYTF | TGTGCCAGCAGTGACAGGGACAGGGGCTATGGCTACACCTTC
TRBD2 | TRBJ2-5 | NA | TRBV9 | CASSVGLAGGGQETQYF | TGTGCCAGCAGCGTAGGACTAGCGGGGGGGGGTCAAGAGACCCAGTACTTC
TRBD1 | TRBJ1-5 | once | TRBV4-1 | CASSQDRVRGTNQPQHF | TGCGCCAGCAGCCAGGACAGGGTCCGGGGGACCAATCAGCCCCAGCATTTT
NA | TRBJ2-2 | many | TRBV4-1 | CASSVVDSLNTGELFF | TGCGCCAGCAGCGTGGTGGACTCGCTAAACACCGGGGAGCTGTTTTTT
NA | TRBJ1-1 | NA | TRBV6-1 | CASRPSFGQHTEAFF | TGTGCCAGCAGACCCTCCTTCGGACAGCACACTGAAGCTTTCTTT
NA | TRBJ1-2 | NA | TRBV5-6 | CASSSGTGGGNYGYTF | TGTGCCAGCAGCTCAGGGACGGGGGGAGGGAACTATGGCTACACCTTC
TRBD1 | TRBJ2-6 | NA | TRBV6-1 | CASSVTGGSGANVLTF | TGTGCCAGCAGTGTTACAGGGGGCTCTGGGGCCAACGTCCTGACTTTC
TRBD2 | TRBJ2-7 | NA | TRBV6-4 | CASSGGGSEQYF | TGTGCCAGCAGTGGGGGCGGGAGCGAGCAGTACTTC
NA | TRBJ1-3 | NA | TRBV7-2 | CASSPTHGNTIYF | TGTGCCAGCAGCCCGACTCATGGAAACACCATATATTTT
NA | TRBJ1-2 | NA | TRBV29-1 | CSAKQTEANYGYTF | TGCAGCGCAAAACAGACGGAGGCTAACTATGGCTACACCTTC
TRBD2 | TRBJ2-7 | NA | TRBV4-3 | CASSQGGTSGSYEQYF | TGCGCCAGCAGCCAAGGCGGGACTAGCGGGAGCTACGAGCAGTACTTC
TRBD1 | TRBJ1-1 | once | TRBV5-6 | CASSEGTGGAVEAFF | TGTGCCAGCAGCGAAGGGACAGGGGGCGCAGTTGAAGCTTTCTTT
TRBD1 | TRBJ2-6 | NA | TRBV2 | CASSPGTGRTGANVLTF | TGTGCCAGCAGCCCCGGGACAGGGAGAACTGGGGCCAACGTCCTGACTTTC
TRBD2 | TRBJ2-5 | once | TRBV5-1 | CASSFAGGEETQYF | TGCGCCAGCAGCTTTGCGGGAGGCGAAGAGACCCAGTACTTC
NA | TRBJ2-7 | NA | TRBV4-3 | CASSQDSGSPYEQYF | TGCGCCAGCAGCCAAGACTCTGGGAGCCCCTACGAGCAGTACTTC
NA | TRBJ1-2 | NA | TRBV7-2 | CALELNYGYTF | TGTGCCCTCGAGTTGAACTATGGCTACACCTTC
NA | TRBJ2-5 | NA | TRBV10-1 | CASSPLALYQETQYF | TGCGCCAGCAGTCCTCTAGCGCTATATCAAGAGACCCAGTACTTC
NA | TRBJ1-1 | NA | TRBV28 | CASIHGGFFEAFF | TGTGCCAGCATTCATGGAGGGTTTTTTGAAGCTTTCTTT
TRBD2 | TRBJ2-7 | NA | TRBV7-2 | CASSPGGPSYEQYF | TGTGCCAGCAGCCCGGGGGGTCCCTCCTACGAGCAGTACTTC
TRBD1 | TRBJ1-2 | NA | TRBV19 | CASRQGQAYGYTF | TGTGCCAGTAGGCAGGGACAGGCTTATGGCTACACCTTC